This TCR beta chain was captured in a study of shared clonotypes between healthy human individuals. This clone was observed once. Selected positively for CCR7 and CD45RO-negative, naive CD8 cells excluded terminally differentiated effector memory CD45RA+ cells. CDR1 SGDLS and CDR2 YYNGEE come from the germline V gene. V was clipped by 0 bases and J by 5 bases, with 9 bases between them. This CDR3 has 13 amino acids. Measured with immunoSEQ multiplex PCR; TCRdb has only the in-frame clones, and not every one. The sample consists of about 2 million clones, roughly 94% of them appearing once. The rearrangement joins TRBV9 to TRBJ2-7; no reliable D call. The sequencing input was naive CD8+ T cells sorted from blood. The clonotype originates from a man younger than 35 in good health. The CDR3 is CASSVGALHEQYF. CDR3 DNA: TGTGCCAGCAGCGTAGGTGCTTTGCACGAGCAGTACTTC.